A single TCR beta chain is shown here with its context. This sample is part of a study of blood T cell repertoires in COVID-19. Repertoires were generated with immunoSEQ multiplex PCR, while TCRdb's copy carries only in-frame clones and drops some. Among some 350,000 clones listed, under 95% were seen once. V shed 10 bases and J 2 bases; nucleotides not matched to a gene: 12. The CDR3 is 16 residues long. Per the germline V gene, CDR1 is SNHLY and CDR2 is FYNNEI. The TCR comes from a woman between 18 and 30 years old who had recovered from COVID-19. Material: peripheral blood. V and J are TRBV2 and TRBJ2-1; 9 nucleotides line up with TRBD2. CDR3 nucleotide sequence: TGTGCCACGGGGTTCACCGGGACTAGCCCCTACAATGAGCAGTTCTTC. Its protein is CATGFTGTSPYNEQFF. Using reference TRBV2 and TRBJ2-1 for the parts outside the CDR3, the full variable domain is EPEVTQTPSHQVTQMGQEVILRCVPISNHLYFYWYRQILGQKVEFLVSFYNNEISEKSEIFDDQFSVERPDGSNFTLKIRSTKLEDSAMYFCATGFTGTSPYNEQFFGPGTRLTVL.